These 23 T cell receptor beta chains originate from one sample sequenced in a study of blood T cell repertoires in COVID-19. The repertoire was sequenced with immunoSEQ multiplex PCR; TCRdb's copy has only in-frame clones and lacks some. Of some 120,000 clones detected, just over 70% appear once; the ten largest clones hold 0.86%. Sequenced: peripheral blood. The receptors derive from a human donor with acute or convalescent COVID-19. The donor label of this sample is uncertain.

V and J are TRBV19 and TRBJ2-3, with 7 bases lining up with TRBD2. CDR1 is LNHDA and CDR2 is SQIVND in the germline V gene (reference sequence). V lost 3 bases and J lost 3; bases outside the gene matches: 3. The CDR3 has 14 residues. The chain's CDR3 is CASSIPGGTDTQYF. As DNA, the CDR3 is TGTGCCAGTAGTATCCCCGGGGGGACAGATACGCAGTATTTT.

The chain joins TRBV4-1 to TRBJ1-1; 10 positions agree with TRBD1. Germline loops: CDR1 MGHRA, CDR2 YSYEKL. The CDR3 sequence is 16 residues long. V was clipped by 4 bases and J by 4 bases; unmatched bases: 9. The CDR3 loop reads CASSLPRDRGTTEAFF. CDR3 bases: TGCGCCAGCAGCCTTCCACGGGACAGGGGAACCACTGAAGCTTTCTTT.

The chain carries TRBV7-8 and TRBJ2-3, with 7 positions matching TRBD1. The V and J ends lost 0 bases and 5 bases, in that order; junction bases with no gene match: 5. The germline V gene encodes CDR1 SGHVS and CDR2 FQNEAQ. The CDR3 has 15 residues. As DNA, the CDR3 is TGTGCCAGCAGCTTAGCTAGGACAGGCATAGATACGCAGTATTTT. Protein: CASSLARTGIDTQYF.

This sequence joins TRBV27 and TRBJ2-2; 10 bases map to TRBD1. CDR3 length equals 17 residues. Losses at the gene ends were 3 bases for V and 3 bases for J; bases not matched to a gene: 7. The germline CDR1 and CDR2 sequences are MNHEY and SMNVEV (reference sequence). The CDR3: CASSLPRGQGYTGELFF. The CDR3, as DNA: TGTGCCAGCAGTTTGCCTCGGGGACAGGGGTACACCGGGGAGCTGTTTTTT.

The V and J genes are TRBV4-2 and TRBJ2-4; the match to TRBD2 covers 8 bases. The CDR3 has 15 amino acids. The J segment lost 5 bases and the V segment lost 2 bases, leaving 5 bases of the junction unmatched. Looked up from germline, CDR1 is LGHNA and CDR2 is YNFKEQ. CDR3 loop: CASSQLAGGQNIQYF. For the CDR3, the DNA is TGTGCCAGCAGCCAATTGGCGGGGGGCCAAAACATTCAGTACTTC.

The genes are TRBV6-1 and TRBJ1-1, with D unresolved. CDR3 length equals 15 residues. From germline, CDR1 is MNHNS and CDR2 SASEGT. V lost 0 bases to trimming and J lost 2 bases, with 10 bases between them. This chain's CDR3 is CASSEAAGINTEAFF. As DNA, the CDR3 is TGTGCCAGCAGTGAAGCCGCGGGCATTAACACTGAAGCTTTCTTT.

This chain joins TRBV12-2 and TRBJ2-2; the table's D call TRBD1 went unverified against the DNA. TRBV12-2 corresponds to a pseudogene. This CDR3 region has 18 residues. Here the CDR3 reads CASRQGQGERLNTGELFF. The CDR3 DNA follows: TGTGCAAGTCGCCAGGGACAGGGCGAGCGTTTGAACACCGGGGAGCTGTTTTTT.

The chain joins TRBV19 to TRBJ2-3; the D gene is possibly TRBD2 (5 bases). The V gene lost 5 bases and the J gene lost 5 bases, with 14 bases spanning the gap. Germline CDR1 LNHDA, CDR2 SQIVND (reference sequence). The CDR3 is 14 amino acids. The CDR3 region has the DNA TGTGCCAGTAGTCATCGGGGTTCTAGAGATACGCAGTATTTT. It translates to CASSHRGSRDTQYF.

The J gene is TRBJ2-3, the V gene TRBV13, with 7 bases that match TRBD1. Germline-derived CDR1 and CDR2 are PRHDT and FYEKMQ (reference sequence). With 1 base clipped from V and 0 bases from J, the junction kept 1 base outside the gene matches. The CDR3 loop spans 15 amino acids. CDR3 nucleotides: TGTGCCAGCAGCTTAGTGGGACAGAGCACAGATACGCAGTATTTT. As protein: CASSLVGQSTDTQYF.

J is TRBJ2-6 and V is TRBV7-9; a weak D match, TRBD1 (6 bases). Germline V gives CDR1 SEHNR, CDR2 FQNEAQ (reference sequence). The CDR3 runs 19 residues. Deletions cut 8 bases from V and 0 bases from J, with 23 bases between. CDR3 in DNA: TGTGCCAGCGGCCCCACCTCGGGACACCTGAACTCTGGGGCCAACGTCCTGACTTTC. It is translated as CASGPTSGHLNSGANVLTF.

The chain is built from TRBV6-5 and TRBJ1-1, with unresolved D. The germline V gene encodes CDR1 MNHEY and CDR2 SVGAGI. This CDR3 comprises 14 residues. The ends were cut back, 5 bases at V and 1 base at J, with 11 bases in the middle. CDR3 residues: CASSLSTQNTEAFF. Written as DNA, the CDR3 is TGTGCCAGCAGTCTTTCTACTCAGAACACTGAAGCTTTCTTT.

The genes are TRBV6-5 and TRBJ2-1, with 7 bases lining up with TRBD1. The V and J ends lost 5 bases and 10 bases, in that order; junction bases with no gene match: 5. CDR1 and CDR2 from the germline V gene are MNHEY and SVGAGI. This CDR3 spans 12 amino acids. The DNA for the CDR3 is TGTGCCAGCAGTCCAAGGACAGGAGAGCAGTTCTTC. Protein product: CASSPRTGEQFF.

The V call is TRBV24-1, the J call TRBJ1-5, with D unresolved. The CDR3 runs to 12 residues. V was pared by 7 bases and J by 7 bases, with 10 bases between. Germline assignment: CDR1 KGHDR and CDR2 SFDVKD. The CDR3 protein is CATSSLGQPQHF. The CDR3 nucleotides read TGTGCCACCAGCTCTCTCGGGCAGCCCCAGCATTTT.

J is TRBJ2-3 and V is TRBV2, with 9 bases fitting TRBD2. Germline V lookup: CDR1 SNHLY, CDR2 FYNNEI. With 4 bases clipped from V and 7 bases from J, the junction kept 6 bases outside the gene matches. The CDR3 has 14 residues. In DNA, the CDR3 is TGTGCCAGCAGTGCGGGCGGGGGGGCTAATACGCAGTATTTT. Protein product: CASSAGGGANTQYF.

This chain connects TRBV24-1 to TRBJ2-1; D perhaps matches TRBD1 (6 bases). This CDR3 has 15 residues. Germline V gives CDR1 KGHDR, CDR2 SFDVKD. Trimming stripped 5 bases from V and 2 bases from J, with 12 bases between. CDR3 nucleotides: TGTGCCACCAGTGGTTTACAGGGCCCCTACAATGAGCAGTTCTTC. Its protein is CATSGLQGPYNEQFF.

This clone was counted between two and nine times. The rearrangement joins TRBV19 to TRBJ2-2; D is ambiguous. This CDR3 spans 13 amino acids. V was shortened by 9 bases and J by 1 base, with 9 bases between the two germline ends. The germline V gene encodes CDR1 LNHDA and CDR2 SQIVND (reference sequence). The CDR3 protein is CASDTLNTGELFF. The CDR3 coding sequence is TGTGCCAGCGACACATTGAACACCGGGGAGCTGTTTTTT.

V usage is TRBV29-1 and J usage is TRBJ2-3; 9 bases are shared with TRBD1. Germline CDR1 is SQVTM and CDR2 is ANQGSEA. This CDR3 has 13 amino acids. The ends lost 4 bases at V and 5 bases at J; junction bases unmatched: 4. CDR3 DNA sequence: TGCAGCGTTGGGGACAGGGTGGGAGATACGCAGTATTTT. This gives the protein CSVGDRVGDTQYF.

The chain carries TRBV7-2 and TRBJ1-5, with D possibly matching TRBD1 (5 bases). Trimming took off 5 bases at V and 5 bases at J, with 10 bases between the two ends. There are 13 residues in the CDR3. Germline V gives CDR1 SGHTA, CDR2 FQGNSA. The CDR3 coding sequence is TGTGCCAGCAGCCCCCGGGGGGATCAGCCCCAGCATTTT. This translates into CASSPRGDQPQHF. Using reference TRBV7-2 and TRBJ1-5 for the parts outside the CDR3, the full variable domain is GAGVSQSPSNKVTEKGKDVELRCDPISGHTALYWYRQSLGQGLEFLIYFQGNSAPDKSGLPSDRFSAERTGGSVSTLTIQRTQQEDSAVYLCASSPRGDQPQHFGDGTRLSIL.

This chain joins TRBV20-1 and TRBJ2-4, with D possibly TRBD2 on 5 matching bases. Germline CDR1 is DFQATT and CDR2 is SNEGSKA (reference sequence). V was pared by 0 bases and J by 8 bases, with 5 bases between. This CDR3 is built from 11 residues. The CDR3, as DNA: TGCAGTGCTAGAGAGAGGGACATTCAGTACTTC. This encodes CSARERDIQYF.

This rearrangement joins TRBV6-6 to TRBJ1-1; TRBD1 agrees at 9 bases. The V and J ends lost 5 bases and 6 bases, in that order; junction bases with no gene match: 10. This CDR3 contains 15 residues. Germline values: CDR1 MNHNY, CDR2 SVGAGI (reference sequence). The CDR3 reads CASSRDRASNAEAFF. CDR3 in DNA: TGTGCCAGCAGTCGGGACAGGGCCTCTAATGCTGAAGCTTTCTTT.

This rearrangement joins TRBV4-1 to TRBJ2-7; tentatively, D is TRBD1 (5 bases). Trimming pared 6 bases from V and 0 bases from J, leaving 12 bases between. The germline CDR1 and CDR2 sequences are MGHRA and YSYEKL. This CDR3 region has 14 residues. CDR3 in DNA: TGCGCCAGCAGAGGCAGGGTGGGCTCCTACGAGCAGTACTTC. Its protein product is CASRGRVGSYEQYF.

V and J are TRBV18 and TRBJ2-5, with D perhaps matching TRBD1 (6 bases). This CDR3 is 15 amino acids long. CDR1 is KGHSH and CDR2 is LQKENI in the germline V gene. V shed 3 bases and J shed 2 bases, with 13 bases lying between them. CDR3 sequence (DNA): TGTGCCAGCTCACCCGGACAGAAACTACAAGAGACCCAGTACTTC. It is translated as CASSPGQKLQETQYF.

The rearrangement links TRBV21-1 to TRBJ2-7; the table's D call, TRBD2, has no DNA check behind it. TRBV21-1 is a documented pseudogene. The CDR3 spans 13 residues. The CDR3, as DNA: TGTGCCAGCAGCAAATCCCGGGGCTACGAGCAGTACGTC. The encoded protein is CASSKSRGYEQYV.